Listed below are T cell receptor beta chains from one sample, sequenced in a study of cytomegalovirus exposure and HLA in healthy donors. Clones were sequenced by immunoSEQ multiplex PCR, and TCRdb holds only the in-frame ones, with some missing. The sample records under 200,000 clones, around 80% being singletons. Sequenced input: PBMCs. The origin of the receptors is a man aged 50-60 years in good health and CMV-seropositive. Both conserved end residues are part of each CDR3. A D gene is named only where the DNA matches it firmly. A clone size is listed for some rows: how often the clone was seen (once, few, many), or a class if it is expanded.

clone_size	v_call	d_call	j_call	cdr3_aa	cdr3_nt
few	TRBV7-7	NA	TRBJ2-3	CASSLEAGVGTDTQYF	TGTGCTAGCAGCTTAGAGGCCGGGGTGGGAACAGATACGCAGTATTTT
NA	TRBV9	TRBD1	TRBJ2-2	CASSVGLRGYTGELFF	TGTGCCAGCAGCGTAGGGCTCAGGGGGTACACCGGGGAGCTGTTTTTT
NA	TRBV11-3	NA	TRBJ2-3	CASSLGGNTDTQYF	TGTGCCAGCAGCTTAGGAGGAAACACAGATACGCAGTATTTT
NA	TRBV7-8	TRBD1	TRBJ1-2	CASSLYEGRRQGASGYTF	TGTGCCAGCAGCTTATACGAGGGTCGCAGACAGGGGGCTTCTGGCTACACCTTC
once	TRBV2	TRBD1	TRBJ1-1	CASSREDRVNTEAFF	TGTGCCAGCAGCAGGGAGGACAGGGTGAACACTGAAGCTTTCTTT
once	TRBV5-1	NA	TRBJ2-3	CASSLKEVTDTQYF	TGCGCCAGCAGCTTGAAGGAGGTCACAGATACGCAGTATTTT
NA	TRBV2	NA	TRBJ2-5	CASQWRGPQETQYF	TGTGCCAGCCAATGGCGGGGGCCTCAAGAGACCCAGTACTTC
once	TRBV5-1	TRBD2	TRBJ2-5	CASSFGAGVQETQYF	TGCGCCAGCAGCTTCGGCGCGGGGGTTCAAGAGACCCAGTACTTC
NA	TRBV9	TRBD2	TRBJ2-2	CASSVIAGLAGELFF	TGTGCCAGCAGCGTTATAGCGGGCCTGGCCGGGGAGCTGTTTTTT
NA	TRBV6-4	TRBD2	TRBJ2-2	CASSWTSGGSNTGELFF	TGTGCCAGCAGTTGGACTAGCGGGGGTTCGAACACCGGGGAGCTGTTTTTT
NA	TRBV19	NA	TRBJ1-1	CASSIVGRREKGTEAFF	TGTGCCAGTAGTATAGTAGGTAGGAGGGAAAAGGGCACTGAAGCTTTCTTT
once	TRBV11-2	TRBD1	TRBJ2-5	CASSLTGTAETQYF	TGTGCCAGCAGCTTAACCGGGACAGCAGAGACCCAGTACTTC
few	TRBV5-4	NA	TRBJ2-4	CASSGRGNIQYF	TGTGCCAGCAGCGGGAGAGGGAACATTCAGTACTTC
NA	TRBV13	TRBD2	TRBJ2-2	CASRDLAGGKTGELFF	TGTGCCAGCAGAGACCTAGCGGGGGGCAAAACCGGGGAGCTGTTTTTT
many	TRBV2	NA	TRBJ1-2	CASSEGAGDEGGYTF	TGTGCCAGCAGTGAAGGTGCAGGGGACGAGGGGGGCTACACCTTC
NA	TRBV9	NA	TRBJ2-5	CASSPRGANNQETQYF	TGTGCCAGCAGCCCCCGGGGAGCTAATAACCAAGAGACCCAGTACTTC
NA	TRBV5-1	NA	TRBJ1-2	CASSLNFRVDVYTF	TGCGCCAGCAGCTTGAACTTCCGGGTTGATGTCTACACCTTC
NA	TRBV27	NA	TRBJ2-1	CASHFYNEQFF	TGTGCCAGCCACTTTTACAATGAGCAGTTCTTC
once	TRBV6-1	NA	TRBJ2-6	CASSENLEAGANVLTF	TGTGCCAGCAGTGAAAATTTAGAGGCTGGGGCCAACGTCCTGACTTTC
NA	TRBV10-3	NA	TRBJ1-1	CAISDRQNTEAFF	TGTGCCATCAGTGACAGGCAGAACACTGAAGCTTTCTTT
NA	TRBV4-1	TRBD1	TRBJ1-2	CASSPPGTGNYGYTF	TGCGCCAGCAGCCCTCCCGGGACAGGGAACTATGGCTACACCTTC
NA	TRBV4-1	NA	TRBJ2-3	CASSQEGASTDTQYF	TGCGCCAGCAGCCAAGAGGGAGCTAGCACAGATACGCAGTATTTT
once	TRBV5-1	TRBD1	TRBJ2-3	CASSQGQGAGTDTQYF	TGCGCCAGCAGCCAGGGACAGGGGGCAGGCACAGATACGCAGTATTTT
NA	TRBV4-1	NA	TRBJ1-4	CASSQEGVGTNEKLFF	TGCGCCAGCAGCCAAGAGGGAGTTGGAACTAATGAAAAACTGTTTTTT
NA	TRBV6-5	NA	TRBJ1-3	CASSYSRGSGNTIYF	TGTGCCAGCAGTTACTCGAGAGGCTCTGGAAACACCATATATTTT
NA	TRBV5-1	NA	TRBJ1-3	CASSVGARETGNTIYF	TGCGCCAGCAGCGTGGGGGCCAGGGAAACTGGAAACACCATATATTTT
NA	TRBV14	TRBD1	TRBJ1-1	CASSDRQGSTEAFF	TGTGCCAGCAGCGACCGACAGGGTAGCACTGAAGCTTTCTTT
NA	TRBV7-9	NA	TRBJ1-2	CASSLVGRRGSYTF	TGTGCCAGCAGCTTGGTAGGCAGGCGTGGCAGCTACACCTTC
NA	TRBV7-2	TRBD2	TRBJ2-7	CASSLVPSGVNYEQYF	TGTGCCAGCAGCTTAGTCCCTAGCGGGGTTAACTACGAGCAGTACTTC
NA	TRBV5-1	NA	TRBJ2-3	CASSVTGTSTDTQYF	TGCGCCAGCAGCGTAACCGGGACTAGCACAGATACGCAGTATTTT
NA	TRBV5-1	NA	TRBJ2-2	CASSLREVGGWSGELFF	TGCGCCAGCAGCCTCAGGGAGGTTGGGGGATGGTCCGGGGAGCTGTTTTTT
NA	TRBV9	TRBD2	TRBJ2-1	CASSVLAGGPSSYNEQFF	TGTGCCAGCAGCGTCCTAGCGGGGGGCCCCAGCTCCTACAATGAGCAGTTCTTC
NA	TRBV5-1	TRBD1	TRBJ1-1	CASSKGQTNTEAFF	TGCGCCAGCAGCAAGGGACAGACGAACACTGAAGCTTTCTTT
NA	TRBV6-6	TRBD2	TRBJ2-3	CASRFPSGVTDTQYF	TGTGCCAGCAGGTTCCCTAGCGGAGTCACAGATACGCAGTATTTT
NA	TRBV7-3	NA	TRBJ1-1	CASSLFRSTEAFF	TGTGCCAGCAGCTTATTTCGGTCCACTGAAGCTTTCTTT
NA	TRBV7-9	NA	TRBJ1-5	CASSLGNRLDQPQHF	TGTGCCAGCAGCTTAGGTAACAGGCTGGATCAGCCCCAGCATTTT
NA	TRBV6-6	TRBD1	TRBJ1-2	CAIDPQGEVNGYTF	TGTGCCATCGACCCACAGGGGGAGGTCAATGGCTACACCTTC
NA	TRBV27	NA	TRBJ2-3	CASSSHRDTQYF	TGTGCCAGCAGTTCGCACAGGGACACGCAGTATTTT
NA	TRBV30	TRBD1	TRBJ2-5	CAWSVGTGRETQYF	TGTGCCTGGAGTGTAGGGACAGGGCGAGAGACCCAGTACTTC
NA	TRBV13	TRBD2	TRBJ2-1	CASSPIAGSSYNEQFF	TGTGCCAGCAGCCCTATAGCGGGGTCCTCCTACAATGAGCAGTTCTTC
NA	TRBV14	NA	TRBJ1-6	CASSLQGANSPLHF	TGTGCCAGCAGCCTTCAGGGTGCGAATTCACCCCTCCACTTT
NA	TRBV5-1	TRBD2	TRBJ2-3	CASSLAGGSSPDTQYF	TGCGCCAGCAGCTTGGCCGGGGGGTCGAGCCCAGATACGCAGTATTTT
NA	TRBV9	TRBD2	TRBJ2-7	CASSPQAGTSYEQYF	TGTGCCAGCAGCCCCCAAGCCGGGACTAGCTACGAGCAGTACTTC